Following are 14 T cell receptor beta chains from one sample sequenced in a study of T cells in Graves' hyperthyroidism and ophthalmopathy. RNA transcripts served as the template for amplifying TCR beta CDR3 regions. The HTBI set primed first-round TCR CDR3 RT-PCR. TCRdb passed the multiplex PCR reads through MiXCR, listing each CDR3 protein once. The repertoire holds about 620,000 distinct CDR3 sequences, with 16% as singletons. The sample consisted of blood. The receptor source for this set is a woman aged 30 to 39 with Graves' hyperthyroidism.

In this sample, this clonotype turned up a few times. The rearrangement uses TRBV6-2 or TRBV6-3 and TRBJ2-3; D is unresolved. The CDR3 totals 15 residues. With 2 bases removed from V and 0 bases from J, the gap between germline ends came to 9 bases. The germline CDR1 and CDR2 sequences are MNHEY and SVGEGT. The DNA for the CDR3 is TGTGCCAGCAGTTACGAAGGCAGAAGCACAGATACGCAGTATTTT. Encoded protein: CASSYEGRSTDTQYF.

In nucleotides, the CDR3 is TGTGCCAGTAGTATTTCGGCCGCAGCCCTATCGTCTGGGGCCAACGTCCTGACTTTC. It is translated as CASSISAAALSSGANVLTF. The J gene is TRBJ2-6, the V gene TRBV19; D unclear. The CDR3 is 19 amino acids. Germline loops: CDR1 LNHDA, CDR2 SQIVND (reference sequence). V lost 3 bases and J lost 1, with 19 bases in between.

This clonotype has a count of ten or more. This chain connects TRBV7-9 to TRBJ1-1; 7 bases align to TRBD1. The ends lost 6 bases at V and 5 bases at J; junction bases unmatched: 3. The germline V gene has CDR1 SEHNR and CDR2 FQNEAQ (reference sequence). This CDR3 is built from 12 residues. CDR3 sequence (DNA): TGTGCCAGCAGTACAGGGGTTACTGAAGCTTTCTTT. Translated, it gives CASSTGVTEAFF.

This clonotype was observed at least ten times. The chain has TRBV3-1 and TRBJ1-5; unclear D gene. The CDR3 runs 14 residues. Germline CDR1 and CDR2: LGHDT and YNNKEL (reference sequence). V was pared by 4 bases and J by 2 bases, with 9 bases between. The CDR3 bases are TGTGCCAGCAGCCCCGGCCCGGGCAATCAGCCCCAGCATTTT. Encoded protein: CASSPGPGNQPQHF.

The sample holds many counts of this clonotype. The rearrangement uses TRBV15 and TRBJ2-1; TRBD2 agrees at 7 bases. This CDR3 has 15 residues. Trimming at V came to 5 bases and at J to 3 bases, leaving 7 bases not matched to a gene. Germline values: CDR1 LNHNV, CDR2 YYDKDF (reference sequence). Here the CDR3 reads CATSATSDVYNEQFF. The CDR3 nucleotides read TGTGCCACCAGCGCAACTAGCGATGTCTACAATGAGCAGTTCTTC.

The CDR3 reads CASSPGQARYNEQFF. CDR3 sequence (DNA): TGCGCCAGCAGCCCGGGACAGGCGCGTTACAATGAGCAGTTCTTC. The chain couples TRBV5-1 to TRBJ2-1; 8 bases match TRBD1. The CDR3 has 15 amino acids. V dropped 4 bases and J dropped 4; count of bases not matched to a gene: 7. Germline loops: CDR1 SGHRS, CDR2 YFSETQ.

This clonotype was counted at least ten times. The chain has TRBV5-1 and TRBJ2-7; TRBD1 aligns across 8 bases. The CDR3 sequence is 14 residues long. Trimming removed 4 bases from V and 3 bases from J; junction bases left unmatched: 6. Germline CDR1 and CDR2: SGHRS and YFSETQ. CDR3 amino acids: CASSHRDRNYEQYF. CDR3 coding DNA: TGCGCCAGCAGCCACCGGGACAGGAACTACGAGCAGTACTTC. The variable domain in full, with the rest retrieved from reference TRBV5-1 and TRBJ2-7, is KAGVTQTPRYLIKTRGQQVTLSCSPISGHRSVSWYQQTPGQGLQFLFEYFSETQRNKGNFPGRFSGRQFSNSRSEMNVSTLELGDSALYLCASSHRDRNYEQYFGPGTRLTVT.

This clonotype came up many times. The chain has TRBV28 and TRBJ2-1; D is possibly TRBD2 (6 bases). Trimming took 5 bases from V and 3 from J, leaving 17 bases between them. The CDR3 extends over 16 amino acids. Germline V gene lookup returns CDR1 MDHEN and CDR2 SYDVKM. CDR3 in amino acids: CASSLPHSGHYNEQFF. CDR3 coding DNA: TGTGCCAGCAGTCTCCCCCATAGCGGACACTACAATGAGCAGTTCTTC.

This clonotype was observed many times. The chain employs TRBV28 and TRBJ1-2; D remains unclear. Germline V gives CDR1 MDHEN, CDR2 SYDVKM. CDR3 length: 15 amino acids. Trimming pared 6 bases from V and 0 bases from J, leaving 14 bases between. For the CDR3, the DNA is TGTGCCAGCAGGGTGGAGGGCCGTGCTAACTATGGCTACACCTTC. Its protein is CASRVEGRANYGYTF.

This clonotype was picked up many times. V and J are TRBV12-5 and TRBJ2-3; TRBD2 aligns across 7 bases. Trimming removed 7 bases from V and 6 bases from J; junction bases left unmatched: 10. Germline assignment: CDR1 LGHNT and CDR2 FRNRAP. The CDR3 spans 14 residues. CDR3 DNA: TGTGCTAGTGCGACGGGGGGAGCAGTCGATACGCAGTATTTT. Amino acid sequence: CASATGGAVDTQYF.

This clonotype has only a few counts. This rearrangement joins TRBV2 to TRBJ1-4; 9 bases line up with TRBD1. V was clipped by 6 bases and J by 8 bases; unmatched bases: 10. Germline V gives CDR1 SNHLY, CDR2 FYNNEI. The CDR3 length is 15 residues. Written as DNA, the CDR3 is TGTGCCAGCAGACCCAACAGGGGGCTGAGGGAAAAACTGTTTTTT. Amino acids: CASRPNRGLREKLFF.

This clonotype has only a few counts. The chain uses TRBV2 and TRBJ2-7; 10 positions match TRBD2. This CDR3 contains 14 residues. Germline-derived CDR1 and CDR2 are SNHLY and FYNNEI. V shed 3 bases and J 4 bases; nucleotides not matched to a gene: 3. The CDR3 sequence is CASSDLAGVYEQYF. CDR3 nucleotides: TGTGCCAGCAGTGACCTAGCGGGAGTGTACGAGCAGTACTTC.

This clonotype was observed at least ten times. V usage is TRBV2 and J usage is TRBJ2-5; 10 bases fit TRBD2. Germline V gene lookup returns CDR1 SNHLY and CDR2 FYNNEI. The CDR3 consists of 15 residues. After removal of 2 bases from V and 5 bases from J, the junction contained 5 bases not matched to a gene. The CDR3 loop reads CASSELAGGVETQYF. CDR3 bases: TGTGCCAGCAGTGAATTAGCGGGGGGAGTTGAGACCCAGTACTTC.

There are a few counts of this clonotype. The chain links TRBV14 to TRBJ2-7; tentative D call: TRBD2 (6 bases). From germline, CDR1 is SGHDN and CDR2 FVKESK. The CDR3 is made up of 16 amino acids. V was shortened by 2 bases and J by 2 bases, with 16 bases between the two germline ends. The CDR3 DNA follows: TGTGCCAGCAGCCAAAGCGGGTGGAGAGGTGCCTACGAGCAGTACTTC. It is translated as CASSQSGWRGAYEQYF.